This T cell receptor (beta chain) was identified during a study of shared clonotypes between healthy human individuals. The CDR3 length is 13 residues. Between the trimmed V and J ends, which lost 5 bases and 8 bases, there was a span of 15 bases. In germline, CDR1 is MNHEY, CDR2 SVGAGI. The protocol was immunoSEQ multiplex PCR, while the TCRdb copy is restricted to in-frame clones and leaves out a portion. The sample yields more than 2 million clones, 95% seen once. The count of this clone is one. The chain uses TRBV6-5 and TRBJ1-2, with D unclear. Sequencing used naive CD4+ T cells sorted from blood. Indicated subset: CD45RA+ positively selected. This TCR was recovered from a young man in good health. CDR3 nucleotide sequence: TGTGCCAGCAGTCTAACAGCTACATCCGGCTACACCTTC. It yields the protein CASSLTATSGYTF.